This T cell receptor beta chain appears in the sequencing data of a study of T cell responses to AZD1222 COVID-19 vaccine. Study in general: Pooling was applied to second doses at about 4 or about 12 weeks.

Concerning this clone itself: What it binds is unknown.

Study-level points and caveats: None of the repertoires were sampled until the peak T cell response had passed. Epitopes outside B.1.351 and B.1.1.7 mutated regions reportedly drew nearly half of spike TCRs.

Some clones are missing from TCRdb's copy, which holds only in-frame ones; the method was immunoSEQ multiplex PCR. The sample yields 100,000 to 110,000 clones, just under 90% seen once. This CDR3 is built from 16 residues. Germline-derived CDR1 and CDR2 are SGHVS and FNYEAQ. The V end was cut by 4 bases, the J end by 4 bases, with 17 bases between. Material: peripheral blood, obtained on day 0 of AZD1222 vaccination. The V call is TRBV7-6, the J call TRBJ1-3, with D possibly TRBD1 on 6 matching bases. This TCR was sampled from an adult in good health. CDR3 DNA: TGTGCCAGCAGCTCCGACAGGACTCCGGGGGGAAACACCATATATTTT. Translation: CASSSDRTPGGNTIYF. The variable domain in full, completed from reference TRBV7-6 and TRBJ1-3, reads GAGVSQSPRYKVTKRGQDVALRCDPISGHVSLYWYRQALGQGPEFLTYFNYEAQQDKSGLPNDRFSAERPEGSISTLTIQRTEQRDSAMYRCASSSDRTPGGNTIYFGEGSWLTVV.